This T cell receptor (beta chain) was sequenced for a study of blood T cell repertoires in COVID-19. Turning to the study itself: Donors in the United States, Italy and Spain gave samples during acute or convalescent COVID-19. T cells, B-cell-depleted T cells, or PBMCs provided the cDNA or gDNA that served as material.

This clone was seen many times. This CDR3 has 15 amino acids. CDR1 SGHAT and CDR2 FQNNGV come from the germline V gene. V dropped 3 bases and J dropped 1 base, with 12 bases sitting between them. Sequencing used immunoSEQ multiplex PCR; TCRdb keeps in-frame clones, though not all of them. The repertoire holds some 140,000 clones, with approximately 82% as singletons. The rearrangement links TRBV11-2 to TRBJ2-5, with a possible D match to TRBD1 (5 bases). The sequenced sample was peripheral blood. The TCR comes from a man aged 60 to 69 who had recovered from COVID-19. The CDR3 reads CASSFTRQTQETQYF. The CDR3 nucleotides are TGTGCCAGCAGCTTCACTCGACAGACCCAAGAGACCCAGTACTTC.